This T cell receptor beta chain appears in the sequencing data of a study of blood T cell repertoires in COVID-19. Original processing methods: Cell counts per sample came from amplifying reference gene primers. TCRdb's copy holds only in-frame clones and misses some; the assay was immunoSEQ multiplex PCR. The V and J calls and the clone size are those of that table, but D and trimming were determined from the DNA. The table shows around 370,000 clones, with around 91% occurring only once. This CDR3 comprises 12 residues. Trimming pared 3 bases from V and 10 bases from J, leaving 10 bases between. Sequenced sample: peripheral blood. This sequence originates from a man between 18 and 29 years old with active or convalescent COVID-19. V is TRBV12-3 or TRBV12-4 and J is TRBJ2-1, with D maybe TRBD1 (6 bases). DNA of the CDR3: TGTGCCAGCAGTTTTACAGGGAAGGAGCAGTTCTTC. It is translated as CASSFTGKEQFF.